The sequence of this T cell receptor (beta chain) was determined in a study of Graves' ophthalmopathy and Graves' hyperthyroidism. Germline V gene lookup returns CDR1 ENHRY and CDR2 SYGVKD. The CDR3 runs to 16 residues. Study-wide results and limits: It was with around 71% sensitivity and approximately 75% specificity that the model predicted ophthalmopathy progression.

Other autoimmune diseases, uncontrolled infections, pregnancy and lactation each led to patient exclusion. Amplifying from RNA transcripts, the study obtained TCR beta CDR3 regions. A first-round RT-PCR used HTBI primers, followed by a second-round multiplex PCR. TCRdb ran MiXCR on the multiplex PCR reads and lists one entry per CDR3 protein. The data contain around 1.1 million distinct CDR3 sequences, 36% of them singletons. This clonotype was observed once. Its cognate antigen is unknown. An end of the junction does not agree with germline; a read error may underlie this. The TCR sequence derives from an adult man with Graves' hyperthyroidism. The chain couples TRBV10-3 to TRBJ2-7; TRBD2 aligns across 9 bases. The sequencing input was peripheral blood or thyroid tissue (not recorded which). The CDR3 nucleotides read TGTGCCAGCAGTCCTACCCCAGCGGGAGGATTCTACGAGCAGTACTTC. It codes for CASSPTPAGGFYEQYF.